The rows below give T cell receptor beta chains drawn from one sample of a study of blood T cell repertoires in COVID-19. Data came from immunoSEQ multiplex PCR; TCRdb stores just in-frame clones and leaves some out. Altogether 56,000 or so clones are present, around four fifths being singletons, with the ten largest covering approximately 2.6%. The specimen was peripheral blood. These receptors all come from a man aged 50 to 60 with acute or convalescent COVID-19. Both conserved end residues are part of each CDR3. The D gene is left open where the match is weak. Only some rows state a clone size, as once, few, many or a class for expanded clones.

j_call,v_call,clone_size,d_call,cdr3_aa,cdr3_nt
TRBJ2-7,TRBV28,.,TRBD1,CASQTMDRAYEQYF,TGTGCCAGCCAGACTATGGACAGGGCCTACGAGCAGTACTTC
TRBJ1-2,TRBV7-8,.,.,CASSLRLAGYYGYTF,TGTGCCAGCAGCTTACGTCTGGCAGGGTACTATGGCTACACCTTC
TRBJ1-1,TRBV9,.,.,CASSVGPYRGGRKNTEAFF,TGTGCCAGCAGCGTAGGACCCTATCGCGGGGGGCGAAAGAACACTGAAGCTTTCTTT
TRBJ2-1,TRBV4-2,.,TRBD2,CASSQEAGGPYNEQFF,TGTGCCAGCAGCCAAGAGGCGGGGGGCCCCTACAATGAGCAGTTCTTC
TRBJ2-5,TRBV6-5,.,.,CASNMGQQETQYF,TGTGCCAGCAACATGGGCCAACAAGAGACCCAGTACTTC
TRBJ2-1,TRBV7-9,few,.,CASSPRASGDRSSYNEQFF,TGTGCCAGCAGCCCGCGGGCTAGCGGGGACAGGAGCTCCTACAATGAGCAGTTCTTC
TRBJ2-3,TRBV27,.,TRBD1,CASSLATGGTDTQYF,TGTGCCAGCAGTTTAGCGACAGGGGGCACAGATACGCAGTATTTT
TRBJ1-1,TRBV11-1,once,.,CASSLEGLLTEAFF,TGTGCCAGCAGCTTGGAGGGGCTGCTCACTGAAGCTTTCTTT
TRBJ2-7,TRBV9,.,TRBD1,CASSVEGQALEQYF,TGTGCCAGCAGCGTGGAGGGACAGGCCCTTGAGCAGTACTTC
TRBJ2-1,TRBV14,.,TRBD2,CASSQELAGNYNEQFF,TGTGCCAGCAGCCAAGAGTTAGCGGGGAACTACAATGAGCAGTTCTTC
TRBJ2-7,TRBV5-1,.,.,CASSLAGTNYEQYF,TGCGCCAGCAGCTTGGCCGGGACAAACTACGAGCAGTACTTC
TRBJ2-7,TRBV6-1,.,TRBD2,CASSEASGGAYEQYF,TGTGCCAGCAGTGAAGCTAGCGGGGGGGCCTACGAGCAGTACTTC
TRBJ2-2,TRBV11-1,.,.,CASSGTGNTGELFF,TGTGCCAGCAGCGGCACAGGTAACACCGGGGAGCTGTTTTTT
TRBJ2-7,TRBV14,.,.,CASSQEGGVYEQYF,TGTGCCAGCAGCCAAGAGGGCGGGGTCTACGAGCAGTACTTC
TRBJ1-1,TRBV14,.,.,CASSQTGGPNTEAFF,TGTGCCAGCAGCCAAACGGGCGGGCCGAACACTGAAGCTTTCTTT
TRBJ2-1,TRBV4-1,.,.,CASSQLGDEQFF,TGCGCCAGCAGCCAACTAGGCGACGAGCAGTTCTTC
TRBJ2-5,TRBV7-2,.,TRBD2,CASSLALLAGGSETQYF,TGTGCCAGCAGCTTAGCGCTACTAGCGGGGGGAAGTGAGACCCAGTACTTC
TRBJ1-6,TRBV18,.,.,CASSPNVGSGNSPLHF,TGTGCCAGCTCTCCCAATGTGGGGTCGGGGAATTCACCCCTCCACTTT
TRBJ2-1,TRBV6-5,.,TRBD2,CASSTSGLYNEQFF,TGTGCCAGCAGTACTAGCGGACTTTACAATGAGCAGTTCTTC
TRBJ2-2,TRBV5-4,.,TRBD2,CASSYRLAGGTYTGELFF,TGTGCCAGCAGCTATCGACTAGCGGGGGGTACATACACCGGGGAGCTGTTTTTT
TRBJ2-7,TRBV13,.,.,CASSLAPRGEQYF,TGTGCCAGCAGCTTAGCCCCTAGGGGAGAGCAGTACTTC
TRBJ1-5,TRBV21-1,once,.,CATRGPRGQPQHF,TGTGCCACCAGGGGACCGCGGGGTCAGCCCCAGCATTTT
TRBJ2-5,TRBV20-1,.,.,CSAAEEETQYF,TGCAGTGCCGCAGAAGAAGAGACCCAGTACTTC
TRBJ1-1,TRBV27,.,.,CASSFRGSEAFF,TGTGCCAGCAGTTTTCGGGGGTCTGAAGCTTTCTTT
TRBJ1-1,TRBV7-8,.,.,CASSSKNTEAFF,TGTGCCAGCAGCTCAAAGAACACTGAAGCTTTCTTT
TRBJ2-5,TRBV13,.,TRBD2,CASSLRHGGETQYF,TGTGCCAGCAGCTTAAGACACGGGGGGGAGACCCAGTACTTC
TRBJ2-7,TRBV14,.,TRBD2,CASSQGTSGTYEQYF,TGTGCCAGCAGCCAAGGGACTAGCGGTACCTACGAGCAGTACTTC
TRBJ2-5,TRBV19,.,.,CASSMGGGQETQYF,TGTGCCAGTAGTATGGGAGGGGGCCAAGAGACCCAGTACTTC
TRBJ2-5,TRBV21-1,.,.,CASVTGSGRETQYF,TGTGCCAGCGTGACGGGGTCGGGGAGGGAGACCCAGTACTTC
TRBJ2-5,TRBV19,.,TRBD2,CASSPRSGGWETQYF,TGTGCCAGTAGTCCCCGTTCGGGGGGGTGGGAGACCCAGTACTTC
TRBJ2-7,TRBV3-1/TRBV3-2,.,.,CASSQGGRTYEQYF,TGTGCCAGCAGCCAAGGGGGGAGGACTTACGAGCAGTACTTC
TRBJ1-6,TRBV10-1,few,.,CASSGTEPQSDSYNSPLHF,TGCGCCAGCAGTGGTACAGAACCCCAAAGTGACTCCTATAATTCACCCCTCCACTTT
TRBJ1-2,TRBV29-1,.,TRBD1,CSVPSTGLGGYTF,TGCAGCGTCCCCTCGACAGGGTTGGGTGGCTACACCTTC
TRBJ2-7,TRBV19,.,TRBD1,CASSDQGTGPYEQYF,TGTGCCAGTAGCGATCAGGGGACAGGTCCCTACGAGCAGTACTTC
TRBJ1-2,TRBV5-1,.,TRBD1,CASSEGQALYGYTF,TGCGCCAGCAGCGAAGGACAGGCACTCTATGGCTACACCTTC
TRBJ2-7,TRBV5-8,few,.,CASSLVLSRKRGYEQYF,TGTGCCAGCAGCTTGGTTCTCTCGAGAAAACGGGGCTACGAGCAGTACTTC
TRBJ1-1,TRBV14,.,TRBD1,CASSPQGYTEAFF,TGTGCCAGCAGCCCACAGGGGTACACTGAAGCTTTCTTT
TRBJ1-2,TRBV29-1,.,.,CSAKQGEGYTF,TGCAGCGCCAAACAGGGAGAGGGCTACACCTTC
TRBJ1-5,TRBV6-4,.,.,CASSPDFVNQPQHF,TGTGCCAGCAGCCCGGACTTTGTCAATCAGCCCCAGCATTTT
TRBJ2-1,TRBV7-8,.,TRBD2,CASSQGLAGAREQFF,TGTGCCAGCAGCCAGGGACTAGCGGGGGCCCGGGAGCAGTTCTTC
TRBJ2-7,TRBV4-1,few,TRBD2,CASSQGLGGRSYEQYF,TGCGCCAGCAGCCAAGGGCTAGGCGGGAGGTCCTACGAGCAGTACTTC
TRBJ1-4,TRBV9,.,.,CASSPGDKGEKLFF,TGTGCCAGCAGTCCGGGAGATAAAGGCGAAAAACTGTTTTTT